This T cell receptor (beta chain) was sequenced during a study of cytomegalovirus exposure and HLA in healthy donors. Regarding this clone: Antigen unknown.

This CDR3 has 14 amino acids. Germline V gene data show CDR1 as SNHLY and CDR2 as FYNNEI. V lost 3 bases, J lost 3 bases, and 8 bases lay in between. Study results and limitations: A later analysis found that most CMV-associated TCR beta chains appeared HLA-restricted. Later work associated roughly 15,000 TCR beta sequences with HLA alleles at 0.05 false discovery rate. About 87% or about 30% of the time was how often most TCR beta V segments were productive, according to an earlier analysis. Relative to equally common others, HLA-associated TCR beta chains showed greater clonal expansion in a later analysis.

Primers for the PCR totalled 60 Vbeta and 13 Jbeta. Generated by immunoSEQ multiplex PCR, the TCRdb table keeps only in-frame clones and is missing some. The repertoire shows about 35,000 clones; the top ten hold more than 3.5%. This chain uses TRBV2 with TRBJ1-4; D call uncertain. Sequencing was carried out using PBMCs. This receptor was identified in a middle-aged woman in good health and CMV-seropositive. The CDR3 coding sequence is TGTGCCAGCAGTGAGACATCCTCTAATGAAAAACTGTTTTTT. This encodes CASSETSSNEKLFF.